In its sample, the clone carrying this TCR beta chain was seen many times. As yet, its antigen is unknown. The length of the CDR3 is 14 residues. Germline CDR1 KGHDR, CDR2 SFDVKD. V was trimmed by 7 bases and J by 3 bases, leaving 12 bases between them. The sample comes from a study of CD8 T cells in ankylosing spondylitis. Quantitative 5'-RACE with molecular barcodes produced the TCR beta libraries. TCRdb used MiXCR to reprocess the 5' RACE reads, holding one entry per CDR3 protein. The table has around 220,000 distinct CDR3 sequences, about 10% seen once. Study-level points and caveats: Among TCR beta sequences, a motif of fewer than 10 highly homologous variants appeared characteristic of ankylosing spondylitis blood.

The sequence was collected from a male donor with ankylosing spondylitis or in good health (not recorded which). This rearrangement joins TRBV24-1 to TRBJ2-1; no firm D call. The sequencing sample was made of blood, either unsorted or a sorted T cell fraction (not recorded which). The CDR3 protein is CATRAGLGYNEQFF. CDR3 nucleotides: TGTGCCACCAGAGCCGGCCTAGGCTACAATGAGCAGTTCTTC.